The entry below gives a single TCR beta chain sequence along with its context. Germline V lookup: CDR1 MNHNY, CDR2 SVGAGI (reference sequence). V dropped 10 bases and J dropped 7 bases, with 5 bases sitting between them. The CDR3 loop spans 9 amino acids. The record originates from a study of Ad26.COV2.S vaccination and SARS-CoV-2 variants. Background on the study: Intramuscularly, Ad26.COV2.S was given either once or twice, 56 days apart.

Treatment defined: roughly 20 received Ad26.COV2.S at low or high dose, single or two shots; several received placebo; per-sample allocation not given. Day 63 after the first injection of vaccine or placebo was the sampling time. Using immunoSEQ multiplex PCR, the repertoire was profiled, and TCRdb retains in-frame clones only, with some absent. The sample yields over 350,000 clones, 88% seen once. The chain employs TRBV6-6 and TRBJ2-1, with unresolved D. The source was peripheral blood, collected in a trial of Ad26.COV2.S vaccine versus placebo. This receptor was taken from a person between 18 and 65 years old who received the Ad26.COV2.S COVID-19 vaccine or a placebo. The CDR3 DNA follows: TGTGCCACCGGGAATGAGCAGTTCTTC. Translating gives CATGNEQFF.